What follows are 24 T cell receptor beta chains derived from one specimen sequenced in a study of OX40 agonist ivuxolimab in advanced cancers. Using immunoSEQ multiplex PCR, the repertoire was profiled, and TCRdb retains in-frame clones only, with some absent. The table has over 60,000 clones, 85% seen once; the top ten hold less than 0.75%. The source was CD4+ or CD8+ T cells sorted from blood, collected in a trial of the OX40 agonist ivuxolimab. All receptors come from an adult with an advanced solid tumor such as melanoma, head and neck, liver or kidney cancer.

This clone was seen only once. This rearrangement joins TRBV7-9 to TRBJ2-7; TRBD1 matches 8 bases. CDR1 and CDR2 from the germline V gene are SEHNR and FQNEAQ (reference sequence). The ends lost 3 bases at V and 5 bases at J; junction bases unmatched: 6. This CDR3 spans 14 amino acids. CDR3 bases: TGTGCCAGCAGCTTTGGACAGGGCCGCGACGAGCAGTACTTC. Amino acid sequence: CASSFGQGRDEQYF.

J is TRBJ2-7 and V is TRBV30; perhaps TRBD2 as D (5 bases). Germline-derived CDR1 and CDR2 are GTSNPN and SVGIG (reference sequence). The CDR3 covers 14 residues. Trimming removed 5 bases at V and 3 bases at J, with 17 bases between. The chain's CDR3 is CAWEDSAAGYEQYF. CDR3 in DNA: TGTGCCTGGGAGGACTCCGCCGCCGGCTACGAGCAGTACTTC.

This chain uses TRBV6-6 with TRBJ1-5; D unclear. Germline loops: CDR1 MNHNY, CDR2 SVGAGI (reference sequence). This CDR3 is built from 12 residues. Trimming left V 6 bases short and J 6 bases short, with 9 bases between. The CDR3 DNA reads as TGTGCCAGCAGCCTCCCTGGTCAGCCCCAGCATTTT. As protein: CASSLPGQPQHF.

This clone was counted a single time. The V gene is TRBV5-4, the J gene TRBJ1-1, with D unresolved. V was trimmed by 4 bases and J by 1 base, leaving 17 bases between them. Looked up from germline, CDR1 is SGHNT and CDR2 is YYREEE (reference sequence). CDR3 length equals 16 residues. DNA of the CDR3: TGTGCCAGCAGCACCCCGGAGGGTGGGGAGAACACTGAAGCTTTCTTT. It translates to CASSTPEGGENTEAFF.

The V call is TRBV11-3, the J call TRBJ2-5; TRBD2 matches 14 bases. V dropped 1 base and J dropped 0; count of bases not matched to a gene: 1. The CDR3 is 17 amino acids. Germline V CDR1 and CDR2: SGHNT, YENEEA. CDR3 residues: CASSLGGLAGDQETQYF. The CDR3 DNA reads TGTGCCAGCAGCTTAGGGGGACTAGCGGGGGACCAAGAGACCCAGTACTTC.

The J gene is TRBJ2-7, the V gene TRBV9; D is ambiguous. Germline V CDR1 and CDR2: SGDLS, YYNGEE. V was trimmed by 4 bases and J by 3 bases, leaving 14 bases between them. The length of the CDR3 is 14 residues. The CDR3: CASSPDGKIYEQYF. The CDR3 DNA reads as TGTGCCAGCAGCCCAGATGGGAAAATCTACGAGCAGTACTTC. Supplemented by reference TRBV9 and TRBJ2-7, the full variable domain reads DSGVTQTPKHLITATGQRVTLRCSPRSGDLSVYWYQQSLDQGLQFLIQYYNGEERAKGNILERFSAQQFPDLHSELNLSSLELGDSALYFCASSPDGKIYEQYFGPGTRLTVT.

V is TRBV4-3 and J is TRBJ1-2; D is perhaps TRBD1 (6 bases). The V end lost 4 bases, the J end lost 1 base, and 19 bases lay between the germline ends. The CDR3 contains 17 residues. Germline-derived CDR1 and CDR2 are LGHNA and YSLEER. DNA of the CDR3: TGCGCCAGCAGCCCCGAAGGAGAGACAGGCAATAACTATGGCTACACCTTC. It codes for CASSPEGETGNNYGYTF.

In DNA form, the CDR3 reads TGTGCCAGCAGCCCACCGGGGAACGGGAACACTGAAGCTTTCTTT. Translating it yields CASSPPGNGNTEAFF. The J gene is TRBJ1-1, the V gene TRBV11-2; D uncertain. The length of the CDR3 is 15 residues. Looked up from germline, CDR1 is SGHAT and CDR2 is FQNNGV. V lost 5 bases, J lost 1 base, and 14 bases lay in between.

The J gene is TRBJ1-2, the V gene TRBV30; TRBD1 matches at 8 bases. Trimming at V came to 1 base and at J to 8 bases, leaving 15 bases not matched to a gene. The CDR3 is made up of 16 amino acids. Per the germline V gene, CDR1 is GTSNPN and CDR2 is SVGIG (reference sequence). CDR3 sequence (DNA): TGTGCCTGGAGTGCCAAAGGGCACAGGGGGTATGGAGGCTACACCTTC. Its protein product is CAWSAKGHRGYGGYTF.

The CDR3 DNA sequence: TGTGCCACCCTAGGTGGGGCAGATACGCAGTATTTT. This codes for CATLGGADTQYF. The chain recombines TRBV19 with TRBJ2-3; D is unresolved. This CDR3 has 12 residues. Germline assignment: CDR1 LNHDA and CDR2 SQIVND (reference sequence). With 10 bases removed from V and 4 bases from J, the gap between germline ends came to 12 bases.

V is TRBV7-3 and J is TRBJ2-3; D possibly matches TRBD1 or TRBD2 (6 bases each). V dropped 4 bases and J dropped 6 bases, with 23 bases sitting between them. The CDR3 has 17 residues. Germline V gene sequence: CDR1 SGHTA, CDR2 FQGTGA. The CDR3 DNA reads as TGTGCCAGCAGCTCCACAGGGACCGGGAGTCGGGAGGATACGCAGTATTTT. Protein: CASSSTGTGSREDTQYF.

The chain joins TRBV19 to TRBJ2-6, with TRBD1 identical over 9 bases. Trimming cost V 6 bases and J 1 base; bases outside gene matches: 16. Per germline, CDR1 LNHDA and CDR2 SQIVND (reference sequence). The CDR3 has 20 amino acids. DNA of the CDR3: TGTGCCAGTAGCTACCCAGCCGGGACAGGGCGTATTTCTGGGGCCAACGTCCTGACTTTC. Translated, it gives CASSYPAGTGRISGANVLTF. Drawing the rest from reference TRBV19 and TRBJ2-6, the complete variable domain is DGGITQSPKYLFRKEGQNVTLSCEQNLNHDAMYWYRQDPGQGLRLIYYSQIVNDFQKGDIAEGYSVSREKKESFPLTVTSAQKNPTAFYLCASSYPAGTGRISGANVLTFGAGSRLTVL.

V gene TRBV6-5 combines with J gene TRBJ1-1; the D gene is possibly TRBD1 (6 bases). V was trimmed by 5 bases and J by 4 bases, leaving 14 bases between them. This CDR3 region has 14 residues. Germline CDR1 and CDR2: MNHEY and SVGAGI. This CDR3 is CASSTSRTATEAFF. In DNA form, the CDR3 reads TGTGCCAGCAGTACGAGCCGGACAGCCACTGAAGCTTTCTTT.

This chain's CDR3 is CAWQGSGNTIYF. CDR3 bases: TGTGCCTGGCAGGGTTCTGGAAACACCATATATTTT. The chain is built from TRBV30 and TRBJ1-3; D possibly corresponds to TRBD1 (5 bases). There are 12 residues in the CDR3. Per germline, CDR1 GTSNPN and CDR2 SVGIG (reference sequence). Trimming removed 5 bases at V and 1 base at J, with 6 bases between.

The chain uses TRBV6-1 and TRBJ2-7; tentatively, D is TRBD2 (6 bases). CDR3 length equals 14 residues. Trimming shortened V by 4 bases and J by 2 bases, and 12 bases separated the two germline ends. Per the germline V gene, CDR1 is MNHNS and CDR2 is SASEGT. DNA of the CDR3: TGTGCCAGCAGTGCAGGAGGGTTTCCCTACGAGCAGTACTTC. Its translation: CASSAGGFPYEQYF.

A note on this clone: The germline gene is not matched at one end of the junction; a read error may be the cause. The V and J genes are TRBV7-7 and TRBJ2-2, with D perhaps matching TRBD1 (6 bases). From germline, CDR1 is SSHAT and CDR2 FNYEAQ (reference sequence). CDR3 length equals 14 residues. CDR3 bases: TGTGCTAGCAGCCCTGGACAGCACACCGGGGAGCTGTTTTTT. Translating it yields CASSPGQHTGELFF.

J is TRBJ1-2 and V is TRBV12-5, with D uncertain. The V gene lost 9 bases and the J gene lost 4 bases, with 24 bases spanning the gap. Per the germline V gene, CDR1 is LGHNT and CDR2 is FRNRAP. There are 16 residues in the CDR3. The CDR3: CASMDRSGRKGYGYTF. The CDR3 nucleotides read TGTGCTAGCATGGACCGTAGCGGAAGAAAAGGCTATGGCTACACCTTC.

The sample holds one count of this clone. This chain connects TRBV27 to TRBJ1-5; TRBD1 matches at 7 bases. V was clipped by 11 bases and J by 5 bases; unmatched bases: 6. The CDR3 runs 12 residues. Germline V CDR1 and CDR2: MNHEY, SMNVEV (reference sequence). The CDR3 DNA sequence: TGTGCCCTGACAGGGAGCGATCAGCCCCAGCATTTT. Its protein is CALTGSDQPQHF.

CDR3 sequence (DNA): TGTGCCAGCAGCTTCGGCCCCCCCTACGAGCAGTACTTC. This gives the protein CASSFGPPYEQYF. This sequence joins TRBV7-8 and TRBJ2-7; D uncertain. CDR1 is SGHVS, CDR2 FQNEAQ, per germline. Trimming cost V 3 bases and J 2 bases, with 8 bases left between them. The CDR3 runs 13 residues.

This chain connects TRBV5-1 to TRBJ2-7, with 8 nucleotides matching TRBD1. The germline V gene has CDR1 SGHRS and CDR2 YFSETQ. The CDR3 totals 14 residues. The J segment lost 9 bases and the V segment lost 0 bases, leaving 8 bases of the junction unmatched. CDR3 in amino acids: CASSLEGRGRRQYF. The CDR3 nucleotides are TGCGCCAGCAGCTTGGAGGGCAGGGGGCGAAGGCAGTACTTC.

The rearrangement links TRBV7-9 to TRBJ2-7; D ambiguous. Germline assignment: CDR1 SEHNR and CDR2 FQNEAQ (reference sequence). Deletions cut 8 bases from V and 3 bases from J, with 14 bases between. This CDR3 contains 13 residues. The CDR3 sequence is CASAQARGYEQYF. The DNA for the CDR3 is TGTGCCAGCGCCCAGGCCAGAGGCTACGAGCAGTACTTC.

This rearrangement joins TRBV5-8 to TRBJ1-5; weak D call: TRBD1 (5 bases). The CDR3 consists of 15 residues. The germline gives CDR1 SGHTS, CDR2 YDEGEE. V lost 4 bases, J lost 2 bases, and 13 bases lay in between. As DNA, the CDR3 is TGTGCCAGCAGCAGAGGGGTGGTTGGCAATCAGCCCCAGCATTTT. Protein sequence: CASSRGVVGNQPQHF.

The chain is built from TRBV18 and TRBJ1-2; TRBD1 agrees at 7 bases. The CDR3 spans 16 residues. The ends lost 5 bases at V and 2 bases at J; junction bases unmatched: 11. The germline gives CDR1 KGHSH, CDR2 LQKENI. The CDR3 DNA is TGTGCCAGCTCATCTCAGGACAGGACCTTAAACTATGGCTACACCTTC. Its translation: CASSSQDRTLNYGYTF.

The chain links TRBV6-1 to TRBJ2-5; TRBD2 agrees at 8 bases. The closer fit of TRBJ2-7 to the DNA end suggests the J call may be wrong. Germline V gene sequence: CDR1 MNHNS, CDR2 SASEGT. The CDR3 sequence is 12 residues long. CDR3 DNA: TGTGCCAGCGGGACTAGTCTCTACGAGCAGTACTTC. Translating it yields CASGTSLYEQYF.